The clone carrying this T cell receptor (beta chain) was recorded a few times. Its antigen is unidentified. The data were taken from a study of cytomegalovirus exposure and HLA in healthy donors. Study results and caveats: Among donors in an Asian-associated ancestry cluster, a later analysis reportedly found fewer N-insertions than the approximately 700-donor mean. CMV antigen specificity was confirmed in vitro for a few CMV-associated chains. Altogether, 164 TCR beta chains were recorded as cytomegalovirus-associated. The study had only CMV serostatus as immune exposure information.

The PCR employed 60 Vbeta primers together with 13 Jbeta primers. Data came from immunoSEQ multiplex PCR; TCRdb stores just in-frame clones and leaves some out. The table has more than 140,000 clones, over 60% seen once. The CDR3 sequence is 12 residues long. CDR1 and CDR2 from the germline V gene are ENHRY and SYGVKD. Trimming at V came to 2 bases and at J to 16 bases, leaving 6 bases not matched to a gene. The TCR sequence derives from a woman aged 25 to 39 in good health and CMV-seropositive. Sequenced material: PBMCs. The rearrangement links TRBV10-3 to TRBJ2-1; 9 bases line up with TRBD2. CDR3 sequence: CAISEPGTSPFF. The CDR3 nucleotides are TGTGCCATCAGTGAGCCCGGGACTAGCCCCTTCTTC.